This T cell receptor beta chain was captured by sequencing in a study of T cell responses to AZD1222 COVID-19 vaccine. Details on this clone: Its antigen is still unknown.

Study outcomes and limitations: In the spike-specific TCR repertoire, nearly half reportedly target unmutated variant regions.

Germline CDR1 and CDR2: MNHEY and SVGAGI. This CDR3 contains 14 residues. The J segment lost 6 bases and the V segment lost 2 bases, leaving 3 bases of the junction unmatched. Sequencing was performed with immunoSEQ multiplex PCR; in TCRdb, only in-frame clones are kept and a portion is missing. The sample includes over 55,000 clones, 70% to 80% seen only once; the top ten take about 3.5%. Second doses that came at about 4 or about 12 weeks were put together. The sequences come from peripheral blood, collected 28 days after the second AZD1222 dose. This receptor was taken from an adult who received the AZD1222 COVID-19 vaccine. This chain links TRBV6-5 with TRBJ1-5; 8 bases are shared with TRBD1. CDR3: CASSYGQGIQPQHF. Written as DNA, the CDR3 is TGTGCCAGCAGTTACGGACAGGGTATTCAGCCCCAGCATTTT.